Described below is a single T cell receptor beta chain sequence and its context. Its cognate antigen is unknown. The sample originates from a study of cytomegalovirus exposure and HLA in healthy donors. Study results and caveats: Rare TCR sequences dominated, though some public TCRs recurred in many donors. When analyzed later, the rates of TCR association showed variation by HLA locus, with DRB1 the most and HLA-C the fewest. Later, an analysis showed that TCR beta chains associated with HLA were more clonally expanded than others that were equally common.

PCR amplification relied on 60 Vbeta primers (plus 13 Jbeta primers). Per the original data handling: As a later analysis found, there were 60 million to 90 million unique TCR beta chains, of which roughly 11 million were shared. Some clones are missing from TCRdb's copy, which holds only in-frame ones; the method was immunoSEQ multiplex PCR. V and J calls and clone size come straight from that table; D and trimming were deduced from the DNA. This table holds 110,000 or so clones, roughly four fifths found once. The CDR3 is 14 residues long. The ends were cut back, 3 bases at V and 2 bases at J, with 11 bases in the middle. Germline V gene sequence: CDR1 SGHDN, CDR2 FVKESK.

Sequencing was carried out using PBMCs. The receptor was isolated from a man aged 35-49 years in good health and CMV-seronegative. The chain couples TRBV14 to TRBJ2-7, with D possibly TRBD1 on 6 matching bases. The CDR3: CASSHDWTAYEQYF. The DNA of the CDR3 is TGTGCCAGCAGCCACGATTGGACAGCCTACGAGCAGTACTTC.